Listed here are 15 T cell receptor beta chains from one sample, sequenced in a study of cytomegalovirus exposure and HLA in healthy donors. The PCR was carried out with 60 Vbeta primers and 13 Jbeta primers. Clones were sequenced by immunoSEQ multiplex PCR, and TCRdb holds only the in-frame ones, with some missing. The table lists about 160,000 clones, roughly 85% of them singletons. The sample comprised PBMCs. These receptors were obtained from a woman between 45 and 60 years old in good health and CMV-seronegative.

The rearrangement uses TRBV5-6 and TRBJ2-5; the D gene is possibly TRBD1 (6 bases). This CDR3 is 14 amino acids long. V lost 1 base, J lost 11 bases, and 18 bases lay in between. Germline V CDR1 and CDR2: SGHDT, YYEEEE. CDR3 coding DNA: TGTGCCAGCAGCTTGTTTGACGTAGGGACACGGCAGTACTTC. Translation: CASSLFDVGTRQYF.

This CDR3 reads CSVVGNTEAFF. CDR3 DNA sequence: TGCAGCGTTGTCGGGAACACTGAAGCTTTCTTT. The chain uses TRBV29-1 and TRBJ1-1; no clear D gene. The CDR3 totals 11 residues. The germline CDR1 and CDR2 sequences are SQVTM and ANQGSEA. V lost 4 bases to trimming and J lost 1 base, with 4 bases between them.

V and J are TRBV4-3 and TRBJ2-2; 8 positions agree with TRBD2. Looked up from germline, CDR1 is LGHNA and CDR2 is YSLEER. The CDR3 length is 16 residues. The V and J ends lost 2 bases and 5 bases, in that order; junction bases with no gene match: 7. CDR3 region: CASSQQAGAGTGELFF. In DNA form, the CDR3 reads TGCGCCAGCAGCCAACAAGCGGGAGCGGGAACCGGGGAGCTGTTTTTT.

CDR3 bases: TGTGCCAGCAGCTTCGCGGGAGCCTACAATGAGCAGTTCTTC. The encoded protein is CASSFAGAYNEQFF. The genes are TRBV7-3 and TRBJ2-1, with 7 positions matching TRBD2. The CDR3 is 14 residues long. Germline CDR1 is SGHTA and CDR2 is FQGTGA. V gave up 3 bases and J gave up 2 bases; unmatched junction bases: 1.

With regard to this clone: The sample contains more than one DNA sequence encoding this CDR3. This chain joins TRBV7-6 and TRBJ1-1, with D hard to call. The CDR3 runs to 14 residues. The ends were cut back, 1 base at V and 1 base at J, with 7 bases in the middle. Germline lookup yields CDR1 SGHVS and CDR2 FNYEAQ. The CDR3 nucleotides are TGTGCCAGCAGCTTAGTTGGAGGGAACACTGAAGCTTTCTTT. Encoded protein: CASSLVGGNTEAFF.

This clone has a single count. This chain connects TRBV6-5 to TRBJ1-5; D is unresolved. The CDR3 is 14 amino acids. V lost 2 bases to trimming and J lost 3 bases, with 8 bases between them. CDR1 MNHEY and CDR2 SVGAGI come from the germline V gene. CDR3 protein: CASSYVPFNQPQHF. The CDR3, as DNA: TGTGCCAGCAGTTACGTTCCCTTCAATCAGCCCCAGCATTTT.

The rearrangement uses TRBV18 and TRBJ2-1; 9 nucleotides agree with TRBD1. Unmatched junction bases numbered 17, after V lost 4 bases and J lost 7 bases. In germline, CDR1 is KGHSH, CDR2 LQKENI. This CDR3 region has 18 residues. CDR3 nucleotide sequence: TGTGCCAGCTCACGTTCGGGGTCGGGACAGGGCCTGAAAAATGAGCAGTTCTTC. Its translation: CASSRSGSGQGLKNEQFF.

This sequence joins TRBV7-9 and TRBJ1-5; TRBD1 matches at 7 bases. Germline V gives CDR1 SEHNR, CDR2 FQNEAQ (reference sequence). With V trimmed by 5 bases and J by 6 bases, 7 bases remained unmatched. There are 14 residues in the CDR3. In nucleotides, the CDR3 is TGTGCCAGCAGCGGACAGGCTCGGAGTCAGCCCCAGCATTTT. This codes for CASSGQARSQPQHF. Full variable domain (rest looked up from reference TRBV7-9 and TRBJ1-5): DTGVSQNPRHKITKRGQNVTFRCDPISEHNRLYWYRQTLGQGPEFLTYFQNEAQLEKSRLLSDRFSAERPKGSFSTLEIQRTEQGDSAMYLCASSGQARSQPQHFGDGTRLSIL.

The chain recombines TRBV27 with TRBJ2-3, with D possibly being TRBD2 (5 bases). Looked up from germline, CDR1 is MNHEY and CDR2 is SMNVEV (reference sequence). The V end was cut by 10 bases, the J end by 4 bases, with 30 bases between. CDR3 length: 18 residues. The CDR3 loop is CATRISRTVLSGADTQYF. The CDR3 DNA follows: TGTGCCACCAGGATCAGCAGGACGGTCCTCTCCGGGGCAGATACGCAGTATTTT.

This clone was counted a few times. The CDR3 loop reads CASSLVRTGANEQFF. CDR3 bases: TGTGCCAGCAGCTTAGTCAGGACAGGGGCCAATGAGCAGTTCTTC. The V and J genes are TRBV7-9 and TRBJ2-1, with 9 bases fitting TRBD1. The ends lost 1 base at V and 6 bases at J; junction bases unmatched: 4. Germline assignment: CDR1 SEHNR and CDR2 FQNEAQ (reference sequence). The CDR3 length is 15 residues.

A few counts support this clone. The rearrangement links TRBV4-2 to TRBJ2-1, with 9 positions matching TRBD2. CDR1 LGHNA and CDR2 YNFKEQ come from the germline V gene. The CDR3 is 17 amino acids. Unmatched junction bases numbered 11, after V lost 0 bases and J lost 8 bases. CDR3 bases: TGTGCCAGCAGCCAAGAAGTCGCGGGAGGGCCAGGGGATGAGCAGTTCTTC. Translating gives CASSQEVAGGPGDEQFF.

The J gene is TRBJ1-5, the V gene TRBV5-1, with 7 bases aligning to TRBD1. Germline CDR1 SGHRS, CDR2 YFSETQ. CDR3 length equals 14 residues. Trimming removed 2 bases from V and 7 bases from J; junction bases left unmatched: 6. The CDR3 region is CASSLDRAGQPQHF. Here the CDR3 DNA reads TGCGCCAGCAGCTTAGACAGGGCTGGGCAGCCCCAGCATTTT.

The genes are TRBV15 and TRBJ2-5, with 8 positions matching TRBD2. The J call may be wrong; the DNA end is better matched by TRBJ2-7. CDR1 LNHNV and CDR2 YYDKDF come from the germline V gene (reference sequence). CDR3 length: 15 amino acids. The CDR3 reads CATRGSLAGAYEQYF. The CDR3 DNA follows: TGTGCCACCAGAGGGTCCCTAGCGGGCGCCTACGAGCAGTACTTC.

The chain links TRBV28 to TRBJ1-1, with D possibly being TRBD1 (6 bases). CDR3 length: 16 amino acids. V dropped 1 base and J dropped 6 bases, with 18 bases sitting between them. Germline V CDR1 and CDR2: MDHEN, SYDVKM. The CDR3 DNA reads TGTGCCAGCAGTTTATTGGGGGGGGGCGGTTCAGCTGAAGCTTTCTTT. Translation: CASSLLGGGGSAEAFF.

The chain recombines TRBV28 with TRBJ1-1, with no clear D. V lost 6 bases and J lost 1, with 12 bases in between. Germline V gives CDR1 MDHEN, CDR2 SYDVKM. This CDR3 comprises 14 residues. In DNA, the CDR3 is TGTGCCAGCAGCTCCCCGGCGGAGAACACTGAAGCTTTCTTT. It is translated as CASSSPAENTEAFF.